Listed below are T cell receptor beta chains from one sample, sequenced in a study of read filtering for tumor transcriptome and immune sequencing. A single record per CDR3 protein comes from TCRdb applying MiXCR to the reads. The repertoire includes 25,000 to 35,000 distinct CDR3 sequences, 14% of them detected once, and about 45% sits in the top ten. Sample: a population of CD138-negative cells sorted from bone marrow. The receptors stem from a donor at least 40 years old with multiple myeloma. The CDR3 runs from the conserved cysteine through the conserved F or W. Fields, in order: CDR3 DNA, CDR3 protein, clone size, J gene, V gene, D gene. The D gene is left open where the match is weak. The listing skips clone size in some rows; elsewhere it reads once, few, many or a size class.

DNA: TGCGCCAGCAGCCCTGGTGCGGGAGCGGTCGGTGAGCAGTTCTTC; CDR3: CASSPGAGAVGEQFF; size: many; J: TRBJ2-1; V: TRBV4-1; D: TRBD2
DNA: TGCAGCGTTTTCGGCAGGGAAGGAGAGACCCAGTACTTC; CDR3: CSVFGREGETQYF; size: many; J: TRBJ2-5; V: TRBV29-1; D: -
DNA: TGCAGTGCTAGTGTCGCCTTAGCCAAAAACATTCAGTACTTC; CDR3: CSASVALAKNIQYF; size: many; J: TRBJ2-4; V: TRBV20-1; D: -
DNA: TGCGCCAGCAGCCAAGTGGCTAGCGGGAGCTCCTACAATGAGCAGTTCTTC; CDR3: CASSQVASGSSYNEQFF; size: many; J: TRBJ2-1; V: TRBV4-1; D: TRBD2
DNA: TGCAGTGCTAGACTAGCCGAAATAACAGCCTACAATGAGCAGTTCTTC; CDR3: CSARLAEITAYNEQFF; size: few; J: TRBJ2-1; V: TRBV20-1; D: -
DNA: TGCGCCAGCAGCTTGTCACGAGGGGGCACAGATACGCAGTATTTT; CDR3: CASSLSRGGTDTQYF; size: many; J: TRBJ2-3; V: TRBV5-1; D: -
DNA: TGTGCCAGTAGTACGGACAGCGGGGTGTGGAATGAGCAGTTCTTC; CDR3: CASSTDSGVWNEQFF; size: many; J: TRBJ2-1; V: TRBV19; D: -
DNA: TGTGCCAGCAGTGACTCGGGACAGGGGGCAAACAATTCACCCCTCCACTTT; CDR3: CASSDSGQGANNSPLHF; size: -; J: TRBJ1-6; V: TRBV6-4; D: TRBD1
DNA: TGTGCCAGCAGCCCCAGCGGGAGGGCCGATGAGACCCAGTACTTC; CDR3: CASSPSGRADETQYF; size: many; J: TRBJ2-5; V: TRBV12-3/TRBV12-4; D: TRBD2
DNA: TGCAGCGTAGTAACAGATTCTTTCTATGGCTACACCTTC; CDR3: CSVVTDSFYGYTF; size: many; J: TRBJ1-2; V: TRBV29-1; D: -
DNA: TGTGCCAGCAGCCGACAGGGGAACACTGAAGCTTTCTTT; CDR3: CASSRQGNTEAFF; size: many; J: TRBJ1-1; V: TRBV11-3; D: TRBD1
DNA: TGTGCCAGCAGCTTCCTAGCGGGAGATTGGGATGAGCAGTTCTTC; CDR3: CASSFLAGDWDEQFF; size: many; J: TRBJ2-1; V: TRBV7-2; D: TRBD2
DNA: TGTGCCTGGAGTCGCGGACAGACTAAGAGCAATCAGCCCCAGCATTTT; CDR3: CAWSRGQTKSNQPQHF; size: many; J: TRBJ1-5; V: TRBV30; D: -
DNA: TGTGCCAGCTCACCGCCCGGCAGGAGGGATTCCTACGAGCAGTACTTC; CDR3: CASSPPGRRDSYEQYF; size: many; J: TRBJ2-7; V: TRBV18; D: -
DNA: TGCAGTGCGGCCAGGGGGAACACTGAAGCTTTCTTT; CDR3: CSAARGNTEAFF; size: many; J: TRBJ1-1; V: TRBV20-1; D: -
DNA: TGTGCCAGCAGCCTTCACACGGGGACGGGGCAGTTCTTC; CDR3: CASSLHTGTGQFF; size: many; J: TRBJ2-1; V: TRBV7-2; D: -
DNA: TGTGCCAGCAGCCCCCGAGGGGATGAGCAGTTCTTC; CDR3: CASSPRGDEQFF; size: many; J: TRBJ2-1; V: TRBV11-3; D: -
DNA: TGCAGTGCTAGTCACGATGCCTACGAGCAGTACTTC; CDR3: CSASHDAYEQYF; size: many; J: TRBJ2-7; V: TRBV20-1; D: -
DNA: TGTGCCAGCAGTTTGGGGGGACTCCAAGAGACCCAGTACTTC; CDR3: CASSLGGLQETQYF; size: few; J: TRBJ2-5; V: TRBV28; D: -
DNA: TGTGCCAGCAGCACACTAGCAACAGATACGCAGTATTTT; CDR3: CASSTLATDTQYF; size: few; J: TRBJ2-3; V: TRBV2; D: -
DNA: TGTGCCAGCAGCGTAACGGCTAGCGCGGGAGAGACCCAGTACTTC; CDR3: CASSVTASAGETQYF; size: -; J: TRBJ2-5; V: TRBV9; D: -
DNA: TGTGCCAGCAGCCCCGGACAGGGGAGATCTGGGGCCAACGTCCTGACTTTC; CDR3: CASSPGQGRSGANVLTF; size: many; J: TRBJ2-6; V: TRBV9; D: TRBD1
DNA: TGTGCCTGGAGTGTAATAGCCGGGGAGACCCAGTACTTC; CDR3: CAWSVIAGETQYF; size: many; J: TRBJ2-5; V: TRBV30; D: -
DNA: TGCGCCAGCAGCTTGGGAGGGACCGGAGGGCACGAGCAGTACTTC; CDR3: CASSLGGTGGHEQYF; size: many; J: TRBJ2-7; V: TRBV5-1; D: -
DNA: TGTGCCAGCAGCCAAACCGGGGGACTAGCGGGAGCTCCCGAGCAGTACTTC; CDR3: CASSQTGGLAGAPEQYF; size: many; J: TRBJ2-7; V: TRBV11-1; D: TRBD2
DNA: TGTGCCAGCAGCTTTTTGCTTGGCACAGATACGCAGTATTTT; CDR3: CASSFLLGTDTQYF; size: many; J: TRBJ2-3; V: TRBV7-2; D: -
DNA: TGCGCCAGCAGCTTAACCGGGACAGGGGCCACTGAAGCTTTCTTT; CDR3: CASSLTGTGATEAFF; size: many; J: TRBJ1-1; V: TRBV5-1; D: TRBD1
DNA: TGCGCCAGCAGTCCGGACCTAGGGGGTTCCTACGAGCAGTACTTC; CDR3: CASSPDLGGSYEQYF; size: many; J: TRBJ2-7; V: TRBV5-1; D: -
DNA: TGCAGCGTTGCACACTCTCAAGAGACCCAGTACTTC; CDR3: CSVAHSQETQYF; size: -; J: TRBJ2-5; V: TRBV29-1; D: -
DNA: TGTGCCAGCAGCCAAGAACTAGCGGGAGTCACCGGGGAGCTGTTTTTT; CDR3: CASSQELAGVTGELFF; size: many; J: TRBJ2-2; V: TRBV3-1; D: TRBD2
DNA: TGTGCCAGCAGCTTAGGTCTAGCGGAAAAAGAGACCCAGTACTTC; CDR3: CASSLGLAEKETQYF; size: many; J: TRBJ2-5; V: TRBV11-2; D: TRBD2
DNA: TGCAGCGTTGCTTCTAGGGACAGAATCGTAGGTGAAGCTTTCTTT; CDR3: CSVASRDRIVGEAFF; size: many; J: TRBJ1-1; V: TRBV29-1; D: TRBD1
DNA: TGTGCCAGCAGTGGGATAACCGCGGGCAATCAGCCCCAGCATTTT; CDR3: CASSGITAGNQPQHF; size: many; J: TRBJ1-5; V: TRBV2; D: -
DNA: TGTGCCAGCAGCGGCCGGCAGGGACTAGCGGAGAGTAGCACAGATACGCAGTATTTT; CDR3: CASSGRQGLAESSTDTQYF; size: few; J: TRBJ2-3; V: TRBV13; D: TRBD2
DNA: TGTGCCAGCAGCTTGAGGTGGGAGGGCCGCCACGAGCAGTACTTC; CDR3: CASSLRWEGRHEQYF; size: many; J: TRBJ2-7; V: TRBV11-1; D: TRBD2
DNA: TGTGCCAGCAGTTTAGGGAGGCAGGGGGATGAGACCCAGTACTTC; CDR3: CASSLGRQGDETQYF; size: many; J: TRBJ2-5; V: TRBV28; D: -
DNA: TGCGCCAGCAGCTTGGAACAGCCCAACACCGGGGAGCTGTTTTTT; CDR3: CASSLEQPNTGELFF; size: many; J: TRBJ2-2; V: TRBV5-1; D: -
DNA: TGTGCCAGCAGGGTGACAGGGCAGGGTCAGCCCCAGCATTTT; CDR3: CASRVTGQGQPQHF; size: many; J: TRBJ1-5; V: TRBV2; D: TRBD1
DNA: TGTGCCAGCAGCTTAGATTTAAAGGATAATGAAAAACTGTTTTTT; CDR3: CASSLDLKDNEKLFF; size: medium-sized; J: TRBJ1-4; V: TRBV7-2; D: -
DNA: TGTGCCAGCAGCTTAGACCCCGGGACTAGCGGGAGAGGGAACACCGGGGAGCTGTTTTTT; CDR3: CASSLDPGTSGRGNTGELFF; size: many; J: TRBJ2-2; V: TRBV7-2; D: TRBD2
DNA: TGTGCCTGGAGTGTATCCCATAATGAGCAGTTCTTC; CDR3: CAWSVSHNEQFF; size: many; J: TRBJ2-1; V: TRBV30; D: -
DNA: TGTGCCAGCAGTTTATACCGGGATAATCAGCCCCAGCATTTT; CDR3: CASSLYRDNQPQHF; size: many; J: TRBJ1-5; V: TRBV28; D: -
DNA: TGCGCCAGCAGCCATTCCCATGATGCCTACAATGAGCAGTTCTTC; CDR3: CASSHSHDAYNEQFF; size: many; J: TRBJ2-1; V: TRBV4-1; D: -
DNA: TGTGCCAGCTCACCACCAAATACACCGGGACAGGGGGCAGACAATGAGCAGTTCTTC; CDR3: CASSPPNTPGQGADNEQFF; size: many; J: TRBJ2-1; V: TRBV18; D: TRBD1
DNA: TGTGCCAGCAGTTTAGCGCGATGGGCCGGGGGGAATGAAAAACTGTTTTTT; CDR3: CASSLARWAGGNEKLFF; size: many; J: TRBJ1-4; V: TRBV12-3/TRBV12-4; D: -
DNA: TGCAGCGGGAGTAGCGGGGCTAGCACAGATACGCAGTATTTT; CDR3: CSGSSGASTDTQYF; size: many; J: TRBJ2-3; V: TRBV29-1; D: TRBD2
DNA: TGCAGCGTACAGGGTCCCGGGGAGCTGTTTTTT; CDR3: CSVQGPGELFF; size: many; J: TRBJ2-2; V: TRBV29-1; D: -
DNA: TGTGCCAGCAGTAGCGGGAGTGGGGTTGGTTACAATGAGCAGTTCTTC; CDR3: CASSSGSGVGYNEQFF; size: -; J: TRBJ2-1; V: TRBV7-2; D: TRBD2
DNA: TGTGCCAGCTCACCACCGACAGAGATAGACACCCACTTC; CDR3: CASSPPTEIDTHF; size: many; J: TRBJ2-5; V: TRBV18; D: -
DNA: TGCACCATCAGCCCCCAACGGGGCGGGAGGTACAATGAGCAGTTCTTC; CDR3: CTISPQRGGRYNEQFF; size: once; J: TRBJ2-1; V: TRBV4-1; D: TRBD2
DNA: TGTGCCAGCAGCCGGACAAAGACCTACGAGCAGTACTTC; CDR3: CASSRTKTYEQYF; size: -; J: TRBJ2-7; V: TRBV11-2; D: -
DNA: TGCAGCGTTGATTCTAGCGGGAGGGCCCGAACCGGGGAGCTGTTTTTT; CDR3: CSVDSSGRARTGELFF; size: many; J: TRBJ2-2; V: TRBV29-1; D: TRBD2
DNA: TGTGCCAGCAGTTCGGACAGGGAGACCATTCAGTACTTC; CDR3: CASSSDRETIQYF; size: few; J: TRBJ2-4; V: TRBV7-2; D: TRBD1
DNA: TGTGCCAGCAGCATAGGAGGACTAGGGCGAGCGAGGTCGGAGACCCAGTACTTC; CDR3: CASSIGGLGRARSETQYF; size: many; J: TRBJ2-5; V: TRBV4-2; D: TRBD2